This passage covers 10 T cell receptor beta chains from one sample sequenced in a study of blood T cell repertoires in COVID-19. Some clones are missing from TCRdb's copy, which holds only in-frame ones; the method was immunoSEQ multiplex PCR. The sample has 240,000 or so clones, approximately 80% seen once. Sequencing input: peripheral blood. These receptors came from a woman in her late teens or twenties with acute or convalescent COVID-19.

This chain links TRBV10-2 with TRBJ2-3, with 7 bases matching TRBD1. There are 15 residues in the CDR3. Germline CDR1 reads WSHSY; CDR2 reads SAAADI. V dropped 6 bases and J dropped 2; count of bases not matched to a gene: 8. In nucleotides, the CDR3 is TGCGCCAGCAGAGGTCAGGGGGTAGTCACAGATACGCAGTATTTT. It specifies CASRGQGVVTDTQYF.

The J gene is TRBJ2-7, the V gene TRBV14; 9 bases are shared with TRBD1. V shed 1 base, J shed 3 bases, and the junction held 13 bases outside the gene matches. This CDR3 is built from 18 residues. Germline assignment: CDR1 SGHDN and CDR2 FVKESK. CDR3 loop: CASSQANAFRDRDYEQYF. CDR3 bases: TGTGCCAGCAGCCAAGCGAACGCATTCCGGGACAGGGACTACGAGCAGTACTTC.

This rearrangement joins TRBV19 to TRBJ1-2; 9 bases line up with TRBD1. The CDR3 covers 14 residues. Per germline, CDR1 LNHDA and CDR2 SQIVND (reference sequence). Trimming at V came to 10 bases and at J to 1 base, leaving 7 bases not matched to a gene. The CDR3 loop is CATRDRDYNYGYTF. CDR3 DNA: TGTGCCACCCGGGACAGGGATTATAACTATGGCTACACCTTC. Full variable domain (outside the CDR3, taken from reference TRBV19 and TRBJ1-2): DGGITQSPKYLFRKEGQNVTLSCEQNLNHDAMYWYRQDPGQGLRLIYYSQIVNDFQKGDIAEGYSVSREKKESFPLTVTSAQKNPTAFYLCATRDRDYNYGYTFGSGTRLTVV.

The gene calls are TRBV11-2 and TRBJ2-7, with D perhaps TRBD1 (5 bases). Germline CDR1 and CDR2: SGHAT and FQNNGV. The CDR3 covers 13 residues. Trimming shortened V by 3 bases and J by 2 bases, and 8 bases separated the two germline ends. CDR3 amino acids: CASSFDSPYEQYF. The CDR3 nucleotides are TGTGCCAGCAGCTTTGACAGCCCCTACGAGCAGTACTTC. Full variable domain (missing parts from reference TRBV11-2 and TRBJ2-7): EAGVAQSPRYKIIEKRQSVAFWCNPISGHATLYWYQQILGQGPKLLIQFQNNGVVDDSQLPKDRFSAERLKGVDSTLKIQPAKLEDSAVYLCASSFDSPYEQYFGPGTRLTVT.

The CDR3 region is CASSLQGAGANVLTF. CDR3 in DNA: TGCGCCAGCAGCCTACAGGGGGCTGGGGCCAACGTCCTGACTTTC. This sequence joins TRBV4-3 and TRBJ2-6, with 8 nucleotides matching TRBD1. Germline loops: CDR1 LGHNA, CDR2 YSLEER. Trimming took 4 bases from V and 2 from J; bases not matched to a gene: 1. The CDR3 is made up of 15 amino acids.

V and J are TRBV27 and TRBJ2-3; no clear D gene. The CDR3 is made up of 11 amino acids. Trimming removed 7 bases at V and 5 bases at J, with 7 bases between. CDR1 and CDR2 (germline): MNHEY, SMNVEV (reference sequence). CDR3 amino acids: CASTKQDTQYF. In DNA form, the CDR3 reads TGTGCCAGCACGAAACAAGATACGCAGTATTTT.

V and J are TRBV21-1 and TRBJ2-2; the D segment call TRBD2 is taken from the table without a DNA check. TRBV21-1 constitutes a pseudogene. There are 15 residues in the CDR3. This chain's CDR3 is CARKLADTNTGELFF. The CDR3 DNA sequence: TGTGCCAGAAAGTTAGCGGATACGAACACCGGGGAGCTGTTTTTT.

The rearrangement joins TRBV25-1 to TRBJ2-2; TRBD1 matches 7 bases. Germline CDR1 is MGHDK and CDR2 is SYGVNS. The CDR3 has 14 amino acids. The V and J ends lost 8 bases and 5 bases, in that order; junction bases with no gene match: 8. The CDR3 loop reads CASYSGTATGELFF. In DNA, the CDR3 is TGTGCCAGCTATTCCGGGACAGCAACCGGGGAGCTGTTTTTT.

The rearrangement links TRBV13 to TRBJ2-3, with a possible D match to TRBD2 (6 bases). The germline V and J ends were trimmed by 1 base and 4 bases, with 18 bases remaining between them. In germline, CDR1 is PRHDT, CDR2 FYEKMQ (reference sequence). The CDR3 length is 17 residues. In nucleotides, the CDR3 is TGTGCCAGCAGCTTAGTCCCCCGGTGGGAGGACCCAGATACGCAGTATTTT. Its protein product is CASSLVPRWEDPDTQYF.

The rearrangement joins TRBV10-3 to TRBJ2-1; maybe TRBD2 (6 bases). The CDR3 runs 12 residues. The ends were cut back, 4 bases at V and 6 bases at J, with 7 bases in the middle. Per germline, CDR1 ENHRY and CDR2 SYGVKD. In DNA form, the CDR3 reads TGTGCCATCAGTGCCGGGGGCAATGAGCAGTTCTTC. As protein: CAISAGGNEQFF.